This T cell receptor (beta chain) was profiled in a study of blood T cell repertoires in COVID-19. The germline gives CDR1 KGHDR, CDR2 SFDVKD. CDR3 length equals 16 residues. V lost 0 bases, J lost 5 bases, and 12 bases lay in between. Clones were sequenced by immunoSEQ multiplex PCR, and TCRdb holds only the in-frame ones, with some missing. The sample has 150,000 or so clones; around 93% are singletons. Source material: peripheral blood. The source is a woman between 50 and 59 years old with acute or convalescent COVID-19. This chain connects TRBV24-1 to TRBJ2-2; D uncertain. CDR3 sequence reads: CATSDLSEELTGELFF. The CDR3 nucleotides read TGTGCCACCAGTGATTTGTCCGAGGAACTAACCGGGGAGCTGTTTTTT.